This TCR beta chain is drawn from a study of resident and recirculating memory T cells in vitiligo. The wider study: Samples were epidermis from two lesional and two nonlesional sites, plus PBMCs.

Sequencing used immunoSEQ multiplex PCR; TCRdb keeps in-frame clones, though not all of them. The table lists around 78,000 clones, roughly nine tenths of them singletons. No patient showed confetti depigmentation, a clinical sign of active disease. Anyone treated within the previous three months was excluded. Source material: blood. This receptor was identified in a male donor with vitiligo.

The CDR3 loop is CASSLQGARLETQYF. CDR3 sequence (DNA): TGTGCCAGCAGCTTACAGGGGGCGCGGCTAGAGACCCAGTACTTC. The rearrangement uses TRBV7-2 and TRBJ2-5; 8 bases agree with TRBD1. The trim removed 2 bases at V and 4 bases at J, leaving 6 bases unmatched. The CDR3 is 15 residues long. The germline V gene encodes CDR1 SGHTA and CDR2 FQGNSA.